Listed below are T cell receptor beta chains from one sample, sequenced in a study of identifying expanded T cells in peripheral blood. This table comes from immunoSEQ multiplex PCR, and its TCRdb copy is limited to in-frame clones, with some not included. The sample has roughly 100,000 clones, approximately 88% seen once. Sequenced sample: blood. Receptors were obtained from a person aged 18 to 70 in good health. Each CDR3 is given with its conserved first and last residue. A D gene is named only where the DNA matches it firmly. Size tells how often a clone was seen (once, few, many) or the class of an expanded clone, and some rows leave it out.

size,J,V,D,CDR3,DNA
-,TRBJ2-1,TRBV5-1,-,CASSRGTARGNEQFF,TGCGCCAGCAGCCGAGGTACTGCCCGGGGCAATGAGCAGTTCTTC
-,TRBJ1-4,TRBV7-9,-,CASSLGFRGLNEKLFF,TGTGCCAGCAGCTTAGGTTTTCGGGGACTTAATGAAAAACTGTTTTTT
-,TRBJ2-7,TRBV28,TRBD1,CASSPYRGPYEQYF,TGTGCCAGCAGTCCTTACAGGGGACCCTACGAGCAGTACTTC
-,TRBJ2-1,TRBV6-5,-,CASSSGAERGQFF,TGTGCCAGCAGTTCCGGGGCGGAAAGGGGGCAGTTCTTC
once,TRBJ1-2,TRBV7-8,-,CASSSTPAGRVYGYTF,TGTGCCAGCAGCTCTACCCCGGCAGGGAGGGTATATGGCTACACCTTC
-,TRBJ2-2,TRBV10-3,-,CATRDRDTSGGELFF,TGTGCCACCCGCGATCGGGACACCTCGGGCGGGGAGCTGTTTTTT
-,TRBJ2-3,TRBV4-1,TRBD2,CASSQDRPTAGAYYTQYF,TGCGCCAGCAGCCAAGATCGCCCGACAGCGGGGGCTTACTATACGCAGTATTTT
-,TRBJ2-3,TRBV28,TRBD2,CASSPPGARAGNTDTQYF,TGTGCCAGCAGTCCCCCTGGTGCGAGAGCGGGGAACACAGATACGCAGTATTTT
-,TRBJ2-2,TRBV18,TRBD2,CASSPPEREVTGELFF,TGTGCCAGCTCACCACCGGAACGGGAGGTGACCGGGGAGCTGTTTTTT
-,TRBJ2-3,TRBV2,-,CASSQRDTQYF,TGTGCCAGCAGCCAGCGGGATACGCAGTATTTT
-,TRBJ1-2,TRBV5-1,-,CASSLDLGIYGYTF,TGCGCCAGCAGCTTGGACTTGGGAATTTATGGCTACACCTTC
-,TRBJ1-4,TRBV11-2,-,CASSLEMDEKLFF,TGTGCCAGCAGCTTAGAAATGGATGAAAAACTGTTTTTT
-,TRBJ1-6,TRBV7-2,TRBD1,CASSLGTGGISPLHF,TGTGCCAGCAGCTTAGGTACAGGGGGAATTTCACCCCTCCACTTT
-,TRBJ2-1,TRBV5-1,TRBD2,CASSSGLAGGNEQFF,TGCGCCAGCAGCTCGGGACTAGCGGGAGGCAATGAGCAGTTCTTC
-,TRBJ1-1,TRBV7-2,-,CASSLAGREAFF,TGTGCCAGCAGCTTAGCCGGACGGGAAGCTTTCTTT
-,TRBJ1-2,TRBV7-6,-,CASSFGHHEGYTF,TGTGCCAGCAGCTTTGGACACCATGAAGGCTACACCTTC
-,TRBJ2-7,TRBV5-4,-,CASSLEGTSYEQYF,TGTGCCAGCAGCTTGGAAGGGACCTCCTACGAGCAGTACTTC
few,TRBJ2-5,TRBV19,-,CASSIDRVKETQYF,TGTGCCAGTAGTATAGACAGGGTCAAAGAGACCCAGTACTTC
-,TRBJ2-7,TRBV19,TRBD1,CASSNRDRGKNEQYF,TGTGCCAGTAGTAATCGAGACAGGGGGAAAAACGAGCAGTACTTC
-,TRBJ1-1,TRBV6-1,-,CASTLIETRYTEAFF,TGTGCCAGCACTCTGATCGAAACCAGGTACACTGAAGCTTTCTTT
-,TRBJ2-7,TRBV7-9,-,CASSLAGDTYEQYF,TGTGCCAGCAGCTTAGCGGGGGACACCTACGAGCAGTACTTC
-,TRBJ2-3,TRBV19,-,CASSIQRGNTQYF,TGTGCCAGTAGTATACAGAGGGGAAATACGCAGTATTTT
few,TRBJ2-1,TRBV6-5,TRBD1,CASSRQGNEQFF,TGTGCCAGCAGTCGACAGGGGAATGAGCAGTTCTTC
-,TRBJ2-1,TRBV5-5,TRBD2,CASSLILAGELEQFF,TGTGCCAGCAGCTTGATACTAGCGGGAGAGCTTGAGCAGTTCTTC
-,TRBJ2-3,TRBV6-6,-,CASTRQGRGSDTQYF,TGTGCCAGCACCAGACAGGGGAGGGGCTCAGATACGCAGTATTTT
-,TRBJ2-7,TRBV7-9,TRBD1,CASSLVWTGGWLGEQYF,TGTGCCAGCAGCTTAGTTTGGACAGGGGGTTGGCTGGGCGAGCAGTACTTC
once,TRBJ2-1,TRBV9,-,CASSDRSYNEQFF,TGTGCCAGCAGCGACAGATCCTACAATGAGCAGTTCTTC